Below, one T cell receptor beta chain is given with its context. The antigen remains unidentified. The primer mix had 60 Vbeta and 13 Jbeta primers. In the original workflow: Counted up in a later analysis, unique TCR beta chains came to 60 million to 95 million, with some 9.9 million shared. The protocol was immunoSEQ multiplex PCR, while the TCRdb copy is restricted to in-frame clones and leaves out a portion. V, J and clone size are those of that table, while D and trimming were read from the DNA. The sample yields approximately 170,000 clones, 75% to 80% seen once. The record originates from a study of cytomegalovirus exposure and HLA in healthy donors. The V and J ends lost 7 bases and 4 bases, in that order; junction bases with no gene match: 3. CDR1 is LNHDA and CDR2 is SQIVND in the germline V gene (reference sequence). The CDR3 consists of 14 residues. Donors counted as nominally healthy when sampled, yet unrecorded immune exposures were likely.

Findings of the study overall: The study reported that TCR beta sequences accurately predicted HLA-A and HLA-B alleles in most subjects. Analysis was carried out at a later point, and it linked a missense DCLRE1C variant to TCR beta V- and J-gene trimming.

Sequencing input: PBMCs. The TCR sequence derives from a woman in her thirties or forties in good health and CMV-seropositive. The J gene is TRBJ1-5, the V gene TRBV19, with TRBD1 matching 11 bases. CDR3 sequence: CASMGTGGNQPQHF. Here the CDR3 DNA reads TGTGCCAGTATGGGGACAGGGGGTAATCAGCCCCAGCATTTT.